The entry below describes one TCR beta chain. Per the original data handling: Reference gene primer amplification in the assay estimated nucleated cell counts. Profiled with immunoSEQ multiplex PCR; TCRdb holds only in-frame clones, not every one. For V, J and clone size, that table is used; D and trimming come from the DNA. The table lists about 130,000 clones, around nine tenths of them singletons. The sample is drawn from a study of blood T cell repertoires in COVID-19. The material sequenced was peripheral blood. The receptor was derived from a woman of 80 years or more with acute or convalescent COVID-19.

The CDR3 DNA follows: TGTGCCAGCAGCTCAGGGACTAGCGGGATAAGAGAGACCCAGTACTTC. It codes for CASSSGTSGIRETQYF. The chain employs TRBV5-4 and TRBJ2-5, with 13 bases fitting TRBD2. The J segment lost 4 bases and the V segment lost 3 bases, leaving 6 bases of the junction unmatched. CDR1 SGHNT and CDR2 YYREEE come from the germline V gene (reference sequence). The CDR3 length is 16 residues.